These 27 T cell receptor beta chains came from one sample sequenced in a study of T cells after yellow fever vaccination. Via MiXCR, TCRdb re-called the 5' RACE reads, giving one row per CDR3 protein. Here the sample spans 610,000 or so distinct CDR3 sequences, roughly an eighth being singletons. The sample here was PBMCs, taken on the day of the yellow fever booster vaccination. The receptors were gathered from a man in his thirties or forties who received the YFV17D yellow fever vaccine.

This clonotype was counted only a few times. V usage is TRBV18 and J usage is TRBJ2-3; 10 bases line up with TRBD1. CDR1 is KGHSH, CDR2 LQKENI, per germline. CDR3 length: 16 amino acids. V lost 2 bases, J lost 4 bases, and 6 bases stayed unmatched. The CDR3 DNA follows: TGTGCCAGCTCACCAAACAAGGACAGGGGGTCAGATACGCAGTATTTT. Translated, it gives CASSPNKDRGSDTQYF.

The chain is built from TRBV20-1 and TRBJ2-7; 13 positions match TRBD2. CDR3 length equals 15 residues. From germline, CDR1 is DFQATT and CDR2 SNEGSKA (reference sequence). V was clipped by 6 bases and J by 0 bases; unmatched bases: 5. The CDR3 loop is CSAGTSGASSYEQYF. In DNA, the CDR3 is TGCAGTGCCGGGACTAGCGGGGCTAGCTCCTACGAGCAGTACTTC.

This clonotype was seen a handful of times. The V and J genes are TRBV30 and TRBJ2-2; 10 bases align to TRBD1. The V segment lost 7 bases and the J segment 2 bases; nucleotides outside the gene matches: 4. CDR3 length equals 14 residues. Germline-derived CDR1 and CDR2 are GTSNPN and SVGIG (reference sequence). CDR3: CAFRDRGNTGELFF. As DNA, the CDR3 is TGTGCCTTCCGGGACAGGGGCAACACCGGGGAGCTGTTTTTT.

The chain couples TRBV5-4 to TRBJ2-7; TRBD1 aligns across 12 bases. The length of the CDR3 is 15 residues. J lost 6 bases, V lost 5 bases, and 9 bases had no gene match. Germline lookup yields CDR1 SGHNT and CDR2 YYREEE (reference sequence). The CDR3 nucleotides read TGTGCCAGCAGTAAATCCGGGACAGGGGGCGCCGAGCAGTACTTC. Its translation is CASSKSGTGGAEQYF.

There are a few counts of this clonotype. The chain has TRBV10-2 and TRBJ2-5; possible D gene TRBD1, 5 bases. The CDR3 totals 14 residues. The germline gives CDR1 WSHSY, CDR2 SAAADI. Between the trimmed V and J ends, which lost 0 bases and 6 bases, there was a span of 11 bases. CDR3 amino acids: CASSESRGWKTQYF. In nucleotides, the CDR3 is TGCGCCAGCAGTGAGTCTAGGGGCTGGAAGACCCAGTACTTC.

The gene calls are TRBV7-2 and TRBJ2-3, with 8 nucleotides matching TRBD1. Per germline, CDR1 SGHTA and CDR2 FQGNSA. Trimming removed 6 bases from V and 2 bases from J; junction bases left unmatched: 7. CDR3 length: 15 amino acids. This chain's CDR3 is CASRRDRTDTDTQYF. The CDR3 nucleotides are TGTGCCAGCAGGAGGGACAGGACCGACACAGATACGCAGTATTTT.

A few counts support this clonotype. The chain has TRBV12-5 and TRBJ1-1; D gene ambiguous. The CDR3 sequence is 13 residues long. V was shortened by 3 bases and J by 6 bases, with 11 bases between the two germline ends. Germline lookup yields CDR1 LGHNT and CDR2 FRNRAP. CDR3 DNA sequence: TGTGCTAGTGGTTTAACCGCAACAGCTGAAGCTTTCTTT. Amino acid sequence: CASGLTATAEAFF. The variable domain in full, with the rest retrieved from reference TRBV12-5 and TRBJ1-1, is DARVTQTPRHKVTEMGQEVTMRCQPILGHNTVFWYRQTMMQGLELLAYFRNRAPLDDSGMPKDRFSAEMPDATLATLKIQPSEPRDSAVYFCASGLTATAEAFFGQGTRLTVV.

The chain has TRBV5-1 and TRBJ2-1, with 8 bases identical to TRBD2. V shed 7 bases and J 4 bases; nucleotides not matched to a gene: 7. Germline V CDR1 and CDR2: SGHRS, YFSETQ. This CDR3 has 14 amino acids. The CDR3 is CASGSGSTYNEQFF. CDR3 sequence (DNA): TGCGCCAGCGGAAGCGGGAGTACTTACAATGAGCAGTTCTTC.

This clonotype was observed a handful of times. The chain links TRBV29-1 to TRBJ2-7; no reliable D call. The germline V gene encodes CDR1 SQVTM and CDR2 ANQGSEA. The germline V and J ends were trimmed by 6 bases and 4 bases, with 19 bases remaining between them. This CDR3 region has 14 residues. CDR3 DNA sequence: TGCAGCGTCCGGTACGACCCTTCTATGTACGAGCAGTACTTC. Its translation: CSVRYDPSMYEQYF.

The chain carries TRBV20-1 and TRBJ1-5, with D tentatively TRBD1 (5 bases). The V and J ends lost 3 bases and 1 base respectively, with 10 bases between them. Germline V gene lookup returns CDR1 DFQATT and CDR2 SNEGSKA (reference sequence). The CDR3 is made up of 14 amino acids. The CDR3 sequence: CSARPGPSNQPQHF. CDR3 sequence (DNA): TGCAGTGCTAGGCCGGGACCCAGCAATCAGCCCCAGCATTTT.

This chain connects TRBV12-3 or TRBV12-4 to TRBJ2-1; possible D gene TRBD2, 5 bases. The CDR3 runs to 11 residues. Trimming took off 7 bases at V and 7 bases at J, with 8 bases between the two ends. CDR3 in amino acids: CASISGNEQFF. Here the CDR3 DNA reads TGTGCCAGCATCTCGGGGAATGAGCAGTTCTTC.

This clonotype has a handful of counts. The chain combines TRBV7-2 with TRBJ2-7; D possibly corresponds to TRBD1 (5 bases). Germline V gene lookup returns CDR1 SGHTA and CDR2 FQGNSA. The CDR3 contains 15 residues. The germline V and J ends were trimmed by 5 bases and 7 bases, with 21 bases remaining between them. CDR3: CASSPSPGAYWEQYF. The CDR3 nucleotides read TGTGCCAGCAGCCCGTCCCCTGGGGCGTATTGGGAGCAGTACTTC.

This chain uses TRBV7-2 with TRBJ2-7; D is uncertain. The germline gives CDR1 SGHTA, CDR2 FQGNSA. The V end lost 4 bases, the J end lost 3 bases, and 13 bases lay between the germline ends. This CDR3 has 14 residues. This CDR3 reads CASSSSYLDYEQYF. CDR3 DNA sequence: TGTGCCAGCAGCTCCAGCTACTTGGACTACGAGCAGTACTTC.

This clonotype has just a few counts. This rearrangement joins TRBV7-2 to TRBJ2-5; 8 bases match TRBD2. The CDR3 runs to 13 residues. Germline-derived CDR1 and CDR2 are SGHTA and FQGNSA. V lost 7 bases to trimming and J lost 5 bases; unmatched junction nucleotides: 6. As DNA, the CDR3 is TGTGCCAGCAAGAGCGGGAGCTACGAGACCCAGTACTTC. It is translated as CASKSGSYETQYF.

This clonotype appeared a few times. The J gene is TRBJ2-5, the V gene TRBV29-1, with TRBD1 matching over 8 bases. The CDR3 has 16 residues. Germline-derived CDR1 and CDR2 are SQVTM and ANQGSEA. The trim removed 2 bases at V and 5 bases at J, leaving 13 bases unmatched. This chain's CDR3 is CSVEKALTGVQETQYF. The DNA of the CDR3 is TGCAGCGTTGAAAAAGCCTTGACAGGGGTCCAGGAGACCCAGTACTTC.

Many counts were recorded for this clonotype. V gene TRBV5-1 combines with J gene TRBJ2-1; TRBD1 aligns across 8 bases. V gave up 2 bases and J gave up 0 bases; unmatched junction bases: 7. Germline V gene data show CDR1 as SGHRS and CDR2 as YFSETQ. This CDR3 is built from 17 residues. The CDR3: CASSFGQGGNSYNEQFF. The CDR3 DNA follows: TGCGCCAGCAGCTTTGGACAGGGCGGGAACTCCTACAATGAGCAGTTCTTC.

The V call is TRBV18, the J call TRBJ2-1, with 10 bases identical to TRBD2. The J segment lost 5 bases and the V segment lost 1 base, leaving 5 bases of the junction unmatched. Germline V CDR1 and CDR2: KGHSH, LQKENI. The CDR3 runs to 16 residues. CDR3: CASSPQTSGKNNEQFF. CDR3 coding DNA: TGTGCCAGCTCACCACAAACTAGCGGGAAAAACAATGAGCAGTTCTTC.

The chain couples TRBV7-2 to TRBJ2-7; D may be TRBD2 (5 bases). The length of the CDR3 is 13 residues. Trimming took off 5 bases at V and 5 bases at J, with 13 bases between the two ends. Looked up from germline, CDR1 is SGHTA and CDR2 is FQGNSA. CDR3 nucleotides: TGTGCCAGCAGCCGTCGAGGGTCCCACGAGCAGTACTTC. Residues: CASSRRGSHEQYF.

CDR3 sequence (DNA): TGTGCCAGTACCCCAGTCAGTAACTCCAATCAGCCCCAGCATTTT. It is translated as CASTPVSNSNQPQHF. This chain connects TRBV19 to TRBJ1-5, with unresolved D. The V end lost 7 bases, the J end lost 3 bases, and 16 bases lay between the germline ends. The germline gives CDR1 LNHDA, CDR2 SQIVND (reference sequence). The CDR3 is made up of 15 amino acids.

This clonotype was seen a few times. This chain joins TRBV5-4 and TRBJ1-5, with D possibly matching TRBD1 (5 bases). V was trimmed by 5 bases and J by 4 bases, leaving 16 bases between them. Per germline, CDR1 SGHNT and CDR2 YYREEE (reference sequence). The CDR3 covers 15 residues. The CDR3 DNA sequence: TGTGCCAGCAGTTGGGGCGGCAGCCGTAATCAGCCCCAGCATTTT. It is translated as CASSWGGSRNQPQHF. Complete variable domain (other parts from reference TRBV5-4 and TRBJ1-5): ETGVTQSPTHLIKTRGQQVTLRCSSQSGHNTVSWYQQALGQGPQFIFQYYREEENGRGNFPPRFSGLQFPNYSSELNVNALELDDSALYLCASSWGGSRNQPQHFGDGTRLSIL.

The CDR3 sequence: CAWSKGTDFNYGYTF. The CDR3 DNA reads TGTGCCTGGAGTAAGGGGACAGACTTTAACTATGGCTACACCTTC. The chain links TRBV30 to TRBJ1-2; the match to TRBD1 covers 7 bases. The CDR3 is 15 residues long. Germline CDR1 and CDR2: GTSNPN and SVGIG (reference sequence). V was pared by 2 bases and J by 1 base, with 7 bases of the junction left unmatched.

Worth noting for this clonotype: A single base separates this from a much larger clone, so it may be a read error. V is TRBV12-3 or TRBV12-4 and J is TRBJ1-1, with D tentatively TRBD1 (5 bases). The CDR3 is made up of 13 amino acids. CDR3 region: CTSSSTVNTEAFF. The CDR3 bases are TGTACCAGCAGCTCGACAGTGAACACTGAAGCTTTCTTT.

The rearrangement uses TRBV10-3 and TRBJ1-1, with D hard to call. The length of the CDR3 is 12 residues. V shed 10 bases and J shed 1 base, with 10 bases lying between them. The germline V gene has CDR1 ENHRY and CDR2 SYGVKD. The CDR3 coding sequence is TGTGCCACCCTACGGGGGAACACTGAAGCTTTCTTT. This sequence encodes CATLRGNTEAFF.

The chain joins TRBV12-3 or TRBV12-4 to TRBJ2-1; TRBD2 might be the D (6 bases). This CDR3 spans 14 amino acids. Trimming left V 3 bases short and J 5 bases short, with 11 bases between. The CDR3 DNA is TGTGCCAGCAGTTTTGTGGCGGGACACAATGAGCAGTTCTTC. Encoded protein: CASSFVAGHNEQFF.

This clonotype was detected only a few times. The rearrangement uses TRBV16 and TRBJ1-5; 8 bases map to TRBD1. Looked up from germline, CDR1 is KGHSY and CDR2 is FQNENV. With 2 bases clipped from V and 4 bases from J, the junction kept 1 base outside the gene matches. This CDR3 contains 14 residues. The CDR3 nucleotides read TGTGCCAGCAGCCAAAGACAGGGGAATCAGCCCCAGCATTTT. It encodes CASSQRQGNQPQHF.

This chain joins TRBV4-3 and TRBJ2-3; 9 bases agree with TRBD2. Germline CDR1 and CDR2: LGHNA and YSLEER. This CDR3 is 18 amino acids long. The V gene end was trimmed by 3 bases and the J gene end by 5 bases; junction bases not matched to a gene: 15. CDR3 nucleotide sequence: TGCGCCAGCAGCCAGGCAGGTCAGGCGGGAGGGTCCATAGATACGCAGTATTTT. This codes for CASSQAGQAGGSIDTQYF.

This clonotype has more than one count but fewer than ten. The CDR3 DNA follows: TGCGCCAGCAGCCAAGATATGATGCAGAGCGGTGGCTACACCTTC. Its protein is CASSQDMMQSGGYTF. The genes are TRBV4-3 and TRBJ1-2; no reliable D call. The germline gives CDR1 LGHNA, CDR2 YSLEER. CDR3 length equals 15 residues. V was clipped by 0 bases and J by 7 bases, with 15 bases between them.